This record looks at one T cell receptor (beta chain) sequence and its context. Some clones are missing from TCRdb's copy, which holds only in-frame ones; the method was immunoSEQ multiplex PCR. The sample lists fewer than 30,000 clones; around nine tenths were seen once. CDR3 length equals 14 residues. The germline V gene has CDR1 KGHSH and CDR2 LQKENI. Deletions cut 2 bases from V and 3 bases from J, with 8 bases between. The sample originates from a study of T cell changes during pregnancy in multiple sclerosis. Material: CD8+ T cells from peripheral blood mononuclear cells, obtained in the second trimester of pregnancy. The chain uses TRBV18 and TRBJ1-5; D is perhaps TRBD1 (6 bases). The clonotype comes from a female donor with multiple sclerosis, enrolled in a pregnancy study. This CDR3 reads CASSPGQNNQPQHF. Here the CDR3 DNA reads TGTGCCAGCTCACCAGGACAGAACAATCAGCCCCAGCATTTT. Combining the CDR3 with reference TRBV18 and TRBJ1-5 gives the whole variable domain NAGVMQNPRHLVRRRGQEARLRCSPMKGHSHVYWYRQLPEEGLKFMVYLQKENIIDESGMPKERFSAEFPKEGPSILRIQQVVRGDSAAYFCASSPGQNNQPQHFGDGTRLSIL.